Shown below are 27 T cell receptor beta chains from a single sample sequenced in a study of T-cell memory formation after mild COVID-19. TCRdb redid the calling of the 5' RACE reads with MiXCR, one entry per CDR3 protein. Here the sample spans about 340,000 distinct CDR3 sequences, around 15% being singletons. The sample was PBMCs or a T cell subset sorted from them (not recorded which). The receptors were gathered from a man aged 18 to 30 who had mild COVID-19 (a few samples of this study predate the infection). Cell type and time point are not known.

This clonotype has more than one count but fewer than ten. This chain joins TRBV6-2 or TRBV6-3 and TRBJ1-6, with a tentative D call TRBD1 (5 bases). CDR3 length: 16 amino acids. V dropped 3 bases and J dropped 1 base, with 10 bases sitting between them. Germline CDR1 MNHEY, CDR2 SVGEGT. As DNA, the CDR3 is TGTGCCAGCAGTTATCAAGACAGATCCTATAATTCACCCCTCCACTTT. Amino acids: CASSYQDRSYNSPLHF.

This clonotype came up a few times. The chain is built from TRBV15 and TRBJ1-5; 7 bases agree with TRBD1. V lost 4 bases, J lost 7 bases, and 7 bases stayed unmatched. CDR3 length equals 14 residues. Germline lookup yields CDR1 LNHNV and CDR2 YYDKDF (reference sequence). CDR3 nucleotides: TGTGCCACCAGCAATGACAGGGTTGGGCAGCCCCAGCATTTT. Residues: CATSNDRVGQPQHF.

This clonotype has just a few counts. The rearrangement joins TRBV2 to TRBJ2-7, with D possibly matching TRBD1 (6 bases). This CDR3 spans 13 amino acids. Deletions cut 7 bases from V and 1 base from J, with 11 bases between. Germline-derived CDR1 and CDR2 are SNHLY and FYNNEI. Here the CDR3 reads CASKRTESYEQYV. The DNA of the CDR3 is TGTGCCAGCAAGCGGACAGAATCCTACGAGCAGTACGTC.

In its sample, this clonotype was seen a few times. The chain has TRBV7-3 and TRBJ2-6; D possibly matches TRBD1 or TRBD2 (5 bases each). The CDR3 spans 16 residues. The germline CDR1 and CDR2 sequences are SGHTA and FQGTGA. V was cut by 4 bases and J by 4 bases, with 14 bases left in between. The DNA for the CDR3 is TGTGCCAGCAGCTCTGACAATTGGGACGGGGCCAACGTCCTGACTTTC. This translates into CASSSDNWDGANVLTF.

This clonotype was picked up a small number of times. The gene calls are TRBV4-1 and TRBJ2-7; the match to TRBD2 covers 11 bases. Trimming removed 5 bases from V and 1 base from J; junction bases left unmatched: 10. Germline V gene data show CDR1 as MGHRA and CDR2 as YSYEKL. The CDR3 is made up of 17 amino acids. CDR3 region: CASSDLSLAGGSYEQYF. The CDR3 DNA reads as TGCGCCAGCAGCGACCTCTCCCTAGCGGGGGGTTCCTACGAGCAGTACTTC.

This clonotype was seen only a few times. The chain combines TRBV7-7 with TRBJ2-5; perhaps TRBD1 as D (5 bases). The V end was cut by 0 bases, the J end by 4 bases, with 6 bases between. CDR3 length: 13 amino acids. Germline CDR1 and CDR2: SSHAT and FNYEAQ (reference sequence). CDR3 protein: CASSLAGAETQYF. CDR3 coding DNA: TGTGCCAGCAGCTTAGCAGGGGCAGAGACCCAGTACTTC.

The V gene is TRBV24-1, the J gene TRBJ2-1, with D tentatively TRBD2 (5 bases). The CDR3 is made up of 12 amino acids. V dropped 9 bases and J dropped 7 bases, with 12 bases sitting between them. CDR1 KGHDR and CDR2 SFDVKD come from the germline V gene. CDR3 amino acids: CATGGTPNEQFF. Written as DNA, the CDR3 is TGTGCCACCGGAGGAACGCCGAATGAGCAGTTCTTC.

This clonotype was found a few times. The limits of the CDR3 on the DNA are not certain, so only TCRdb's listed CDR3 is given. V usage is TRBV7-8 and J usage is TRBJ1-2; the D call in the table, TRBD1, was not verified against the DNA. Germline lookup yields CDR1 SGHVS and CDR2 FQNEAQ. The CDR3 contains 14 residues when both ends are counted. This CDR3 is CASSPFGTGSRPTF.

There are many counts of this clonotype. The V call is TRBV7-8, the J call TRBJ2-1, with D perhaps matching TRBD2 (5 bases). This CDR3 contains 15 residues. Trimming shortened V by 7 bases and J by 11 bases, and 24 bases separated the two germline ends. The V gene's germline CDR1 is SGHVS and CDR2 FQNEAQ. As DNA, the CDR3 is TGTGCCAGCACCCCTGGGAGAGTTAGTGGTAATAAGCAGTTCTTC. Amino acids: CASTPGRVSGNKQFF. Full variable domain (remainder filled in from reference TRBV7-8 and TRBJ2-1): GAGVSQSPRYKVAKRGQDVALRCDPISGHVSLFWYQQALGQGPEFLTYFQNEAQLDKSGLPSDRFFAERPEGSVSTLKIQRTQQEDSAVYLCASTPGRVSGNKQFFGPGTRLTVL.

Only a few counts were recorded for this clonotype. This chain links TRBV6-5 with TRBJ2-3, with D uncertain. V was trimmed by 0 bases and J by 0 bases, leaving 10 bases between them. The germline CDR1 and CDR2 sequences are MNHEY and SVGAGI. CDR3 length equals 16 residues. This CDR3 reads CASSYSGLHSTDTQYF. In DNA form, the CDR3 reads TGTGCCAGCAGTTACTCAGGCCTCCATAGCACAGATACGCAGTATTTT.

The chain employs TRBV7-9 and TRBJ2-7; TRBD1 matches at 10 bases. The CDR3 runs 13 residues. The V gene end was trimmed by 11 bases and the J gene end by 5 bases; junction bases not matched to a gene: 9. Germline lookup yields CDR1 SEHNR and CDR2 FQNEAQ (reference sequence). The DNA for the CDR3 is TGTGCCTCCCGGGACAGGGGTGATGACGAGCAGTACTTC. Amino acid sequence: CASRDRGDDEQYF.

The CDR3 protein is CSARLPTGRWGYTF. The DNA of the CDR3 is TGCAGTGCTAGACTGCCGACAGGGCGGTGGGGCTACACCTTC. V gene TRBV20-1 combines with J gene TRBJ1-2, with 7 positions matching TRBD1. After removal of 2 bases from V and 8 bases from J, the junction contained 11 bases not matched to a gene. The CDR3 has 14 amino acids. The germline V gene has CDR1 DFQATT and CDR2 SNEGSKA (reference sequence).

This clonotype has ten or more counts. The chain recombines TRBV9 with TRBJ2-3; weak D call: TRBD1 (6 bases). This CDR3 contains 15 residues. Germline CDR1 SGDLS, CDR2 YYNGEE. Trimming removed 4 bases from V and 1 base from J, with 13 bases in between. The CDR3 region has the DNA TGTGCCAGCAGCCTGGTGGGGGCCGGCACAGATACGCAGTATTTT. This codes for CASSLVGAGTDTQYF.

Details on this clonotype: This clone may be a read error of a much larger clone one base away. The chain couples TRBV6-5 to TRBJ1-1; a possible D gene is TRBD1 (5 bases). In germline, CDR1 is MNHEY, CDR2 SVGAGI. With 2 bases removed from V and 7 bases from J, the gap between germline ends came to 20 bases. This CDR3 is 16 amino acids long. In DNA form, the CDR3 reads TGTGCCAGCAGTTACGACATGACATCCATGGGGGGTGAAGCTTTCTTT. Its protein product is CASSYDMTSMGGEAFF.

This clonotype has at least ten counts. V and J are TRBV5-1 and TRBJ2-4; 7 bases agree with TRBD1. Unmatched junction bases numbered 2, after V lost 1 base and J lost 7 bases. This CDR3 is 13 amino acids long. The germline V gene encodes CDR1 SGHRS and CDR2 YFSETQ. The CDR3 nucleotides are TGCGCCAGCAGCTTGACAGGGGACAACATTCAGTACTTC. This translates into CASSLTGDNIQYF.

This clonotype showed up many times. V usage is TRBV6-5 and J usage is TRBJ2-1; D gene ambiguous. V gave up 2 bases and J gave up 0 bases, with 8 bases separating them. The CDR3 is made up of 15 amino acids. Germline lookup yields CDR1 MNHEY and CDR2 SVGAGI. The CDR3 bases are TGTGCCAGCAGTTACGGGATAAACTCCTACAATGAGCAGTTCTTC. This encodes CASSYGINSYNEQFF.

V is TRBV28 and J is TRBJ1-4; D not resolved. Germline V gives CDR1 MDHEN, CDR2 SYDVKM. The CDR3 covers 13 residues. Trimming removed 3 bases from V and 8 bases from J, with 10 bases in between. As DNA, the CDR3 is TGTGCCAGCAGTTTTGAGAGGATAGAAAAACTGTTTTTT. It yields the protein CASSFERIEKLFF.

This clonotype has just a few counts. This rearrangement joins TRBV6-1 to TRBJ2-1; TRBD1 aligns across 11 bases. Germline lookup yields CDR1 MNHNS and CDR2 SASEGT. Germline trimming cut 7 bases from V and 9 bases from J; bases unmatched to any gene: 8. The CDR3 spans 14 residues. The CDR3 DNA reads TGTGCCAGCAACCGGGACAGGGGGTGGGGTGAGCAGTTCTTC. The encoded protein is CASNRDRGWGEQFF.

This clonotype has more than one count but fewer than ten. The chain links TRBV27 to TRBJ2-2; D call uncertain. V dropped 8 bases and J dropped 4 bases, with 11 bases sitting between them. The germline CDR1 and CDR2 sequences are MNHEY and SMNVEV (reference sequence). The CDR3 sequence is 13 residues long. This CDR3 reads CASGLLSTGELFF. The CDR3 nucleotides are TGTGCCAGCGGGCTTCTCTCCACCGGGGAGCTGTTTTTT.

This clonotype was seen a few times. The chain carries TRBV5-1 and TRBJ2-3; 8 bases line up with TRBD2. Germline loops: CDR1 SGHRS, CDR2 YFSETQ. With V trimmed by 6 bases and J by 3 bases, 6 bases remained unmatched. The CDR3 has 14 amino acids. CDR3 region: CASTLSGGTDTQYF. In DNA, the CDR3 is TGCGCCAGCACCCTTTCGGGGGGGACAGATACGCAGTATTTT.

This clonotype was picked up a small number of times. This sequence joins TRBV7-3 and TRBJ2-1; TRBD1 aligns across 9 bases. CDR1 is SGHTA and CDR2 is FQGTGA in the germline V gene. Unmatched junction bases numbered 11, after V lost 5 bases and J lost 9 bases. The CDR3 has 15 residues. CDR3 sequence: CASSPGTGTQGEQFF. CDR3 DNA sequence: TGTGCCAGCAGCCCTGGGACAGGGACCCAGGGTGAGCAGTTCTTC.

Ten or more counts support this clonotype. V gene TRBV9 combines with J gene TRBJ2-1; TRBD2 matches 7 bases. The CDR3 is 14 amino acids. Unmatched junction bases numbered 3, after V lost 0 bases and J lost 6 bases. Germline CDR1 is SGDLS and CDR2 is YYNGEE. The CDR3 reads CASSVAGGGNEQFF. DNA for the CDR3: TGTGCCAGCAGCGTAGCTGGCGGGGGCAATGAGCAGTTCTTC.

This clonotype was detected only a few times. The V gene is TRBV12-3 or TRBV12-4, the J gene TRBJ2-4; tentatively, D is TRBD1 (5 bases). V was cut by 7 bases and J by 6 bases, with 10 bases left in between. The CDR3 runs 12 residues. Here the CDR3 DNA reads TGTGCCAGCACTTTTACAGGAAACATTCAGTACTTC. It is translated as CASTFTGNIQYF.

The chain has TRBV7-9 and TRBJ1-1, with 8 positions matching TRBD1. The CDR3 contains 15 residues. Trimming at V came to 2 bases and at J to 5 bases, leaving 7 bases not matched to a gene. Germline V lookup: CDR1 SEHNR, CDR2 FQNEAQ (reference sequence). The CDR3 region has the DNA TGTGCCAGCAGCTTATTAGGACAGGGAGGGACTGAAGCTTTCTTT. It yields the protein CASSLLGQGGTEAFF.

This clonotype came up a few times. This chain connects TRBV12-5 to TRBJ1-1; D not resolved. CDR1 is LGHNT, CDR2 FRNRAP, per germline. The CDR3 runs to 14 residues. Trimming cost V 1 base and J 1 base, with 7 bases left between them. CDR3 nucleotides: TGTGCTAGTGGTTTGGGCCGACAGAACACTGAAGCTTTCTTT. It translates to CASGLGRQNTEAFF.

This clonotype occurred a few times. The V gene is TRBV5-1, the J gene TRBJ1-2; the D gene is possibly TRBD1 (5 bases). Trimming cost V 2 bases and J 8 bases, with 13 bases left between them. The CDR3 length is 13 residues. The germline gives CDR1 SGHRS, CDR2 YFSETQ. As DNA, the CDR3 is TGCGCCAGCAGCTTAGGGACCGACGGAGGCTACACCTTC. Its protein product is CASSLGTDGGYTF.

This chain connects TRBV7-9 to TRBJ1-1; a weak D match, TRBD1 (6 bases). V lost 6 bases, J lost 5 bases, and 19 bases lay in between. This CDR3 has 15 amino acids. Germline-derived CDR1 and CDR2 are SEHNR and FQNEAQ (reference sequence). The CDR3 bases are TGTGCCAGCAGACGCCGACAGGAGCTGTGGACTGAAGCTTTCTTT. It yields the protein CASRRRQELWTEAFF.